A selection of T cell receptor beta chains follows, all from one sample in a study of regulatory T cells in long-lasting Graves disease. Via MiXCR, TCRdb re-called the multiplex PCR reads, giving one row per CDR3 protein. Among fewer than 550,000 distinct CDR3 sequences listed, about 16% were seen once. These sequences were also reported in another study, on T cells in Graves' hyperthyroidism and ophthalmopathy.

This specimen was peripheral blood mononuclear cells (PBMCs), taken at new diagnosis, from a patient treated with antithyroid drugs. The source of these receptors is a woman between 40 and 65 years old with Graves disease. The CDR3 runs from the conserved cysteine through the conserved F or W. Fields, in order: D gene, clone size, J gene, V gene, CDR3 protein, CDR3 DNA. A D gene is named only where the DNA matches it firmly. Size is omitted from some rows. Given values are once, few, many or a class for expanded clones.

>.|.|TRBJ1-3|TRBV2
CASTTESSGNTIYF
TGTGCCAGCACCACAGAATCTTCTGGAAACACCATATATTTT
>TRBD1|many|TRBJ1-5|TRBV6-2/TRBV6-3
CASSYSGQGLNQPQHF
TGTGCCAGCAGTTACTCGGGACAGGGGCTCAATCAGCCCCAGCATTTT
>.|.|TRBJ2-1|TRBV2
CASSRQREFF
TGTGCCAGCAGTCGTCAGAGAGAGTTCTTC
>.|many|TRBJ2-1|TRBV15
CATSRDGGEWNEQFF
TGTGCCACCAGCAGAGATGGCGGGGAGTGGAATGAGCAGTTCTTC
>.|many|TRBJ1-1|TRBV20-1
CSARDRGGLNTEAFF
TGCAGTGCTAGAGATCGTGGCGGCTTGAACACTGAAGCTTTCTTT
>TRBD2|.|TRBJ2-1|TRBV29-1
CSVEEGTSGPNEQFF
TGCAGCGTTGAAGAAGGGACTAGCGGGCCCAATGAGCAGTTCTTC
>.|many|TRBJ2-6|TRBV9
CASSVRGGDGANVLTF
TGTGCCAGCAGCGTAAGGGGGGGCGATGGGGCCAACGTCCTGACTTTC
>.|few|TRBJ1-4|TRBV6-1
CATALTATNEKLFF
TGTGCCACCGCTCTGACAGCAACTAATGAAAAACTGTTTTTT
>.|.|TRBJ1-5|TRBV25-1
CASSESGVSQPQHF
TGTGCCAGCAGTGAATCAGGGGTGTCCCAGCCCCAGCATTTT
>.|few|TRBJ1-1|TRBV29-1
CSVGELRTEAFF
TGCAGCGTTGGGGAGTTGCGGACTGAAGCTTTCTTT
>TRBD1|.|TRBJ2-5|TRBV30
CAWGTAKTQYF
TGTGCCTGGGGGACAGCAAAGACCCAGTACTTC
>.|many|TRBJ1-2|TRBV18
CASSPLDDRYGYTF
TGTGCCAGCTCACCACTAGACGACCGCTATGGCTACACCTTC
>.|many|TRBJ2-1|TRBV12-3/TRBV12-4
CASSLGHVQFF
TGTGCCAGCAGTTTAGGACATGTGCAGTTCTTC
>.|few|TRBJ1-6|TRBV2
CASSSSVAGLGSPLHF
TGTGCCAGCTCCTCTTCCGTTGCGGGGTTGGGGTCACCCCTCCACTTT
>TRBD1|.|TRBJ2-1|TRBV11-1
CASSQGDTRDEQFF
TGTGCCAGCAGCCAGGGGGACACGAGGGATGAGCAGTTCTTC
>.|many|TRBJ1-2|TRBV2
CASSAGGRGNYGYTF
TGTGCCAGCAGTGCCGGGGGCCGGGGCAACTATGGCTACACCTTC
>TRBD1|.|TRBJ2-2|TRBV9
CASSVEDRAKNTGELFF
TGTGCCAGCAGCGTAGAGGACAGGGCTAAGAACACCGGGGAGCTGTTTTTT
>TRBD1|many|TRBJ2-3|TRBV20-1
CSARVQEQGDTQYF
TGCAGTGCTAGAGTTCAGGAACAGGGGGATACGCAGTATTTT
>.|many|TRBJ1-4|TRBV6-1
CASSDWGGSLEKLFF
TGTGCCAGCAGTGATTGGGGAGGGTCGTTAGAAAAACTGTTTTTT
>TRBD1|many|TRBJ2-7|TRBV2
CASSPPGQGGRGYEQYF
TGTGCCAGCAGTCCACCGGGACAGGGGGGCCGGGGCTACGAGCAGTACTTC
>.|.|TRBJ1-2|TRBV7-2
CASSFDRDGGIYGYTF
TGTGCCAGCAGCTTCGACCGGGACGGGGGAATCTATGGCTACACCTTC
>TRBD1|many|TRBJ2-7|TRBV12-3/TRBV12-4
CASSLTGTGGYEQYF
TGTGCCAGCAGCTTGACCGGGACAGGGGGCTACGAGCAGTACTTC
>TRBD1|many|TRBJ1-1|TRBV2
CASSEARTGANTEAFF
TGTGCCAGCAGTGAAGCCCGGACAGGAGCGAACACTGAAGCTTTCTTT
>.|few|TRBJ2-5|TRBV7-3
CASSFSGTNQETQYF
TGTGCCAGCAGCTTCTCCGGGACGAACCAAGAGACCCAGTACTTC
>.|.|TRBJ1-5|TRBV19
CASRHEGQPQHF
TGTGCCAGTAGGCATGAGGGTCAGCCCCAGCATTTT
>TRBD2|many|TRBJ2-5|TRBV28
CASRSYSGGPGETQYF
TGTGCCAGCAGATCCTATAGCGGGGGACCTGGGGAGACCCAGTACTTC
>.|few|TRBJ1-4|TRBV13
CASRIQGTGEKLFF
TGTGCCAGCAGAATCCAGGGTACCGGTGAAAAACTGTTTTTT
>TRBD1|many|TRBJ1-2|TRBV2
CASSPTGTGGYGYTF
TGTGCCAGCAGCCCAACGGGGACAGGGGGGTATGGCTACACCTTC
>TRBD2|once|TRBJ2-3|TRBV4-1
CASSQVGGGNTDTQYF
TGCGCCAGCAGCCAAGTGGGGGGGGGGAACACAGATACGCAGTATTTT
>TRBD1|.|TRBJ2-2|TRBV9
CASSADRAGGELFF
TGTGCCAGCAGCGCGGACAGGGCGGGCGGGGAGCTGTTTTTT
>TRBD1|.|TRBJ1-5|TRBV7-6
CASNRGVKSNQPQHF
TGTGCCAGCAACAGGGGGGTTAAAAGCAATCAGCCCCAGCATTTT
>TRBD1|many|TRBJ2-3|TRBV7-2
CASSPGQGRSGTDTQYF
TGTGCCAGCAGCCCGGGACAGGGAAGGTCCGGAACAGATACGCAGTATTTT
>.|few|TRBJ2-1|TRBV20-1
CSAPDRREQFF
TGCAGTGCCCCAGACAGAAGGGAGCAGTTCTTC
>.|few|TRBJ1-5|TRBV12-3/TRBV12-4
CASSSSESQPQHF
TGTGCCAGCAGTTCTTCAGAATCTCAGCCCCAGCATTTT
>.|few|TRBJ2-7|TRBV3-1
CASSRADGEQYF
TGTGCCAGCAGCCGCGCGGATGGCGAGCAGTACTTC
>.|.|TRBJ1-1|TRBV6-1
CASTLSLGIGTEAFF
TGTGCCAGCACCTTATCCCTGGGCATCGGCACTGAAGCTTTCTTT
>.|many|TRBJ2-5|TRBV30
CAWSGTVETQYF
TGTGCCTGGAGTGGGACAGTGGAGACCCAGTACTTC
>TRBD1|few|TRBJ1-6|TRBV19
CASSKMTGQGNSPLHF
TGTGCCAGTAGTAAAATGACGGGACAGGGAAATTCACCCCTCCACTTT
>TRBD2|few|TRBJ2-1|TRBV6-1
CASGTTSGGQKRDEQFF
TGTGCCAGCGGGACCACTAGCGGGGGCCAAAAGCGGGATGAGCAGTTCTTC
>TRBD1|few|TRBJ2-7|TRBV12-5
CASGAGTGRDEQYF
TGTGCTAGTGGCGCCGGGACAGGGAGAGACGAGCAGTACTTC
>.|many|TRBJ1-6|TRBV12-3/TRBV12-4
CASSLEVSYNSPLHF
TGTGCCAGCAGTTTAGAGGTCTCCTATAATTCACCCCTCCACTTT
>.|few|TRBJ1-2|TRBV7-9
CASSSSSGEGYTF
TGTGCCAGCAGCTCCTCTTCAGGGGAGGGCTACACCTTC
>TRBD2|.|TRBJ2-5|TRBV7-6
CASSLVARGQETQYF
TGTGCCAGCAGCTTAGTGGCGCGGGGGCAAGAGACCCAGTACTTC
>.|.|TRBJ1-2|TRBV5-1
CASSPGTSSGYGYTF
TGCGCCAGCAGCCCAGGGACATCCTCTGGTTATGGCTACACCTTC
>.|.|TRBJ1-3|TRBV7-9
CASRGDGSSGNTIYF
TGTGCCAGCAGGGGGGACGGTAGCTCTGGAAACACCATATATTTT
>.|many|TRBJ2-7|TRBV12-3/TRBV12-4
CASSFRGGNGEQYF
TGTGCCAGCAGTTTCCGAGGAGGTAACGGCGAGCAGTACTTC
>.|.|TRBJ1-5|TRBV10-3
CAISESDSSKPQHF
TGTGCCATCAGTGAGTCGGATTCAAGCAAGCCCCAGCATTTT
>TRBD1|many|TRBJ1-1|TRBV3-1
CASSQVGAGTGGYTEAFF
TGTGCCAGCAGCCAAGTCGGGGCGGGGACAGGTGGTTACACTGAAGCTTTCTTT
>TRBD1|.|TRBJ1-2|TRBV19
CASSTGQAAGDGYTF
TGTGCCAGTAGTACGGGACAGGCCGCGGGGGATGGCTACACCTTC
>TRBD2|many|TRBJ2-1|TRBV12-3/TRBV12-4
CASSSPPGLAGYNEQFF
TGTGCCAGCAGTTCCCCCCCGGGACTAGCGGGGTACAATGAGCAGTTCTTC
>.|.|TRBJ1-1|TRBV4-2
CASSQDTANTEAFF
TGTGCCAGCAGCCAAGACACAGCGAACACTGAAGCTTTCTTT
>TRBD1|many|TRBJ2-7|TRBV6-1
CASTDRAHEQYF
TGTGCCAGCACGGACAGGGCCCACGAGCAGTACTTC
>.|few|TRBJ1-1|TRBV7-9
CASSLARAGGTEAFF
TGTGCCAGCAGCTTAGCGCGGGCTGGCGGAACTGAAGCTTTCTTT
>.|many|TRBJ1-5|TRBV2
CASSESNSNQPQHF
TGTGCCAGCAGTGAAAGTAATAGCAATCAGCCCCAGCATTTT
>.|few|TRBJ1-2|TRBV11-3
CASSPMGAGGYTF
TGTGCCAGCAGCCCGATGGGGGCAGGTGGCTACACCTTC
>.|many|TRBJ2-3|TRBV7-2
CASSHRTGSDTDTQYF
TGTGCCAGCAGCCACCGAACAGGGTCGGACACAGATACGCAGTATTTT
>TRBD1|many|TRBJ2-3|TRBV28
CASTADRAHTDTQYF
TGTGCCAGCACCGCGGACAGGGCCCACACAGATACGCAGTATTTT